This is a list of T cell receptor beta chains from one sample in a study of STAT3 mutations in large granular lymphocyte leukemia. Clones were read by immunoSEQ multiplex PCR, and TCRdb kept only the in-frame ones, dropping some. The profile shows 20,000 or so clones, around 92% of them singletons. Sequencing was performed on peripheral blood mononuclear cells. The origin of the receptors is a man aged 60 to 69 with T-cell large granular lymphocyte leukemia. Some clones in this sample may be carry-over from other donors' samples. CDR3s include the opening cysteine and the closing phenylalanine or tryptophan. Each record gives: V gene, D gene, J gene, clone size, CDR3 protein, CDR3 DNA. D genes are given only for firm matches. A row's size may be missing; if present it is once, few, many or a size class.

TRBV28	TRBD2	TRBJ2-7	-	CASSITTSGSGEQYF	TGTGCCAGCAGTATCACCACTAGCGGGAGCGGCGAGCAGTACTTC
TRBV5-1	-	TRBJ2-1	-	CASSLEGDYYNEQFF	TGCGCCAGCAGCTTGGAGGGGGACTACTACAATGAGCAGTTCTTC
TRBV19	-	TRBJ1-5	-	CASSKGRTSNQPQHF	TGTGCCAGTAGTAAGGGACGGACTAGCAATCAGCCCCAGCATTTT
TRBV2	TRBD1	TRBJ1-6	-	CASSSDRGNSPLHF	TGTGCCAGCAGTTCGGACAGGGGCAATTCACCCCTCCACTTT
TRBV4-3	-	TRBJ1-4	-	CASSQGGGGEKLFF	TGCGCCAGCAGCCAGGGAGGGGGGGGTGAAAAACTGTTTTTT
TRBV28	TRBD1	TRBJ1-5	-	CASSPPPGGGQPQHF	TGTGCCAGCAGTCCCCCACCAGGGGGCGGACAGCCCCAGCATTTT
TRBV11-2	-	TRBJ2-7	-	CASSSTPVYEQYF	TGTGCCAGCAGCTCAACCCCCGTCTACGAGCAGTACTTC
TRBV5-1	-	TRBJ1-5	-	CASSSEGDQPQHF	TGCGCCAGCAGCTCCGAGGGGGATCAGCCCCAGCATTTT
TRBV6-6	-	TRBJ2-3	-	CASANRDVGGDTQYF	TGTGCCAGCGCGAACAGGGACGTTGGGGGAGATACGCAGTATTTT
TRBV9	-	TRBJ1-2	once	CASSVVTGGYTF	TGTGCCAGCAGCGTAGTTACCGGGGGCTACACCTTC
TRBV9	-	TRBJ2-3	-	CASKGATDTQYF	TGTGCCAGCAAGGGCGCCACAGATACGCAGTATTTT